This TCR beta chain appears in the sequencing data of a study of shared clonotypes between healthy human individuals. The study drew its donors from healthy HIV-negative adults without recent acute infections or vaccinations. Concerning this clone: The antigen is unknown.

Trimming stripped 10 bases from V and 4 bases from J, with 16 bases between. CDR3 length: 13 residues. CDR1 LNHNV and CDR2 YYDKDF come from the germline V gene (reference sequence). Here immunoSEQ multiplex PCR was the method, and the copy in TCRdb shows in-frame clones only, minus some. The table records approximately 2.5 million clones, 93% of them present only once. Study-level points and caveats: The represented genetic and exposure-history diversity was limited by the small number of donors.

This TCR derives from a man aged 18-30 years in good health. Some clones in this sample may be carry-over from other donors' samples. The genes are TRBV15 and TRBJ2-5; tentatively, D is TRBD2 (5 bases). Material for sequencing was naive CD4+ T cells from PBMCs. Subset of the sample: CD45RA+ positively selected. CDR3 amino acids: CAIWETPGETQYF. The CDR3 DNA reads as TGTGCCATCTGGGAGACCCCGGGAGAGACCCAGTACTTC.